These T cell receptor beta chains were read from a single sample in a study of shared T cell receptors in the human thymus. The data were produced by immunoSEQ multiplex PCR, yet TCRdb's version contains in-frame clones alone and is incomplete. The table shows fewer than 700,000 clones, with over 75% occurring only once. These data are also associated with another study on human thymus T cells.

The sequencing sample was made of thymocytes. The receptors come from a boy in the first two years of life with a congenital heart defect. The CDR3 runs from the conserved cysteine through the conserved F or W. D genes are given only for firm matches. The size entry is marked missing in some rows and otherwise reads once, few, many or a size class.

J gene | clone size | D gene | V gene | CDR3 protein | CDR3 DNA
TRBJ1-4 | few | NA | TRBV19 | CASSSQGFGNEKLFF | TGTGCCAGTAGTAGTCAGGGGTTTGGAAATGAAAAACTGTTTTTT
TRBJ2-3 | NA | TRBD1 | TRBV15 | CATSLEGQGTDTQYF | TGTGCCACGTCCTTGGAGGGACAGGGGACAGATACGCAGTATTTT
TRBJ2-7 | NA | NA | TRBV15 | CATSRDPLSGTLYEQYF | TGTGCCACCAGCAGAGATCCTTTATCGGGAACCCTCTACGAGCAGTACTTC
TRBJ2-2 | NA | TRBD2 | TRBV5-1 | CASTRLAGVQTGELFF | TGCGCCAGCACCCGACTAGCGGGAGTACAGACCGGGGAGCTGTTTTTT
TRBJ2-2 | NA | TRBD1 | TRBV27 | CASSFLGQGCTGELFF | TGTGCCAGCAGTTTTCTCGGACAGGGTTGTACCGGGGAGCTGTTTTTT
TRBJ1-1 | NA | TRBD1 | TRBV7-9 | CASGTGMNTEAFF | TGTGCCAGCGGGACAGGGATGAACACTGAAGCTTTCTTT
TRBJ2-3 | NA | TRBD2 | TRBV19 | CASSIEASGEILSTQYF | TGTGCCAGTAGTATAGAGGCTAGCGGGGAAATACTTTCTACGCAGTATTTT
TRBJ2-2 | NA | TRBD1 | TRBV7-6 | CASSFRDRGPGELFF | TGTGCCAGCAGCTTCCGGGACAGGGGCCCCGGGGAGCTGTTTTTT
TRBJ1-2 | NA | NA | TRBV6-5 | CASSYAGPPGHYGYTF | TGTGCCAGCAGTTACGCCGGCCCGCCGGGTCACTATGGCTACACCTTC
TRBJ2-7 | NA | NA | TRBV4-3 | CASSQRHPYEQYF | TGCGCCAGCAGCCAAAGACACCCCTACGAGCAGTACTTC
TRBJ1-2 | NA | NA | TRBV6-1 | CASSEPSTAGYTF | TGTGCCAGCAGTGAACCGTCGACAGCTGGCTACACCTTC
TRBJ2-6 | NA | TRBD1 | TRBV11-3 | CASMREGGAGANVLTF | TGTGCCAGCATGAGAGAAGGGGGCGCCGGGGCCAACGTCCTGACTTTC
TRBJ2-7 | NA | TRBD2 | TRBV27 | CASTPRGSGRRDEQYF | TGTGCCAGCACCCCTCGTGGTAGCGGGAGAAGGGACGAGCAGTACTTC
TRBJ2-4 | NA | TRBD1 | TRBV15 | CATSSGQGGKNIQYF | TGTGCCACCAGCTCTGGACAGGGAGGCAAAAACATTCAGTACTTC
TRBJ2-1 | NA | NA | TRBV4-2 | CASSQHLSGETGKSDNEQFF | TGTGCCAGCAGCCAACACTTATCGGGGGAGACAGGGAAATCGGACAATGAGCAGTTCTTC
TRBJ1-1 | NA | NA | TRBV7-3 | CASSSMDSNMNTEAFF | TGTGCCAGCAGCTCCATGGACAGTAACATGAACACTGAAGCTTTCTTT
TRBJ1-1 | NA | TRBD1 | TRBV7-9 | CASSLGLDRGMNTEAFF | TGTGCCAGCAGCTTAGGGTTGGACAGGGGGATGAACACTGAAGCTTTCTTT
TRBJ2-7 | NA | NA | TRBV7-6 | CASSLSYEQYF | TGTGCCAGCAGCCTTTCCTACGAGCAGTACTTC
TRBJ1-2 | NA | NA | TRBV27 | CASSLSRSYGYTF | TGTGCCAGCAGTTTATCAAGGAGTTATGGCTACACCTTC
TRBJ2-1 | once | TRBD2 | TRBV9 | CASSVGGRLAGNEQFF | TGTGCCAGCAGCGTAGGGGGTCGACTAGCGGGAAATGAGCAGTTCTTC
TRBJ2-1 | NA | NA | TRBV18 | CASSPLGGRSYNEQFF | TGTGCCAGCTCACCACTTGGAGGGAGATCCTACAATGAGCAGTTCTTC
TRBJ2-1 | once | NA | TRBV10-2 | CASGRRNSYNEQFF | TGCGCCAGCGGGAGACGGAACTCCTACAATGAGCAGTTCTTC
TRBJ2-2 | NA | TRBD1 | TRBV29-1 | CSVAPGTAEYTGELFF | TGCAGCGTCGCCCCGGGGACAGCGGAGTACACCGGGGAGCTGTTTTTT
TRBJ2-7 | NA | TRBD2 | TRBV10-3 | CAISELVFEGGPYEQYF | TGTGCCATCAGTGAGTTAGTGTTCGAGGGAGGGCCCTACGAGCAGTACTTC
TRBJ2-5 | NA | NA | TRBV28 | CASSLMAPQGSQETQYF | TGTGCCAGCAGTTTAATGGCCCCTCAGGGGAGCCAAGAGACCCAGTACTTC